A single T cell receptor beta chain is shown here with its context. It lacks a known antigen. Base qualities are not recorded, but no much larger clone differs from it by a single base. These data originate in a study of Ad26.COV2.S vaccination and SARS-CoV-2 variants (dated by TCRdb to about 2021). Some background on the complete study: Vaccine-arm donors came from COV1001, a multicentre, randomized, double-blind, placebo-controlled phase I-IIa trial of Ad26.COV2.S in healthy adults. Investigators remained blinded to trial group allocation during experiments and outcome assessment. A total of 32 samples were included in the TCR-sequenced set, comprising 19 Ad26.COV2.S vaccine recipients, 5 placebo recipients and 8 SARS-CoV-2 convalescent individuals. Dosing of Ad26.COV2.S was intramuscular, at either 5x10^10 or 1x10^11 viral particles, delivered as one shot or as two shots spaced 56 days apart. Trial participants were randomized into five groups of five: low-dose or high-dose Ad26.COV2.S given once or twice, or placebo on both occasions. The specificity and breadth of SARS-CoV-2-reactive T cell receptors after Ad26.COV2.S vaccination were assessed by TCRbeta repertoire sequencing. Results and caveats for the whole study, not just this receptor: Compared with placebo recipients, Ad26.COV2.S recipients showed higher spike-specific TCR breadth (P = 0.0014). Comparable non-spike TCR breadth was observed between vaccine and placebo recipients, consistent with only spike being contained in the vaccine. The study was not powered for comparison of responses between vaccine doses or regimens. The authors noted that the TCR breadth and depth analyses may have underestimated total T cell responses. After vaccination, spike-specific CD8+ and CD4+ T cell responses were reported to show substantial breadth.

Per the publication, the treatment or condition label means: some 20 received Ad26.COV2.S at low or high dose, single or two shots; roughly five received placebo; per-sample allocation not given. For vaccine and placebo recipients, the sequenced repertoires came from samples collected on day 63 after the first injection. Cohort 1b enrolled 25 to 30 adults aged 18-55 years at a single site in Boston, USA, between 29 July and 7 August 2020. Ad26.COV2.S consisted of a replication-incompetent adenovirus type 26 vector by which a prefusion-stabilized SARS-CoV-2 spike protein from the original Wuhan strain was expressed. TCRbeta CDR3 regions were sequenced with the immunoSEQ Assay. After extraction, genomic DNA underwent amplification by bias-controlled multiplex PCR, followed by high-throughput sequencing. The original methods were these. To quantify the absolute abundance of every unique TCRbeta CDR3 region, sequences were collapsed and filtered. Usable DNA was measured by amplifying reference genes present in all nucleated cells, and TCRbeta template counts were normalized to that usable DNA to estimate T cell fraction. Repertoire TCRs were annotated as SARS-CoV-2-specific when V gene, CDR3 amino acid sequence and J gene were exactly matched to a known reactive TCR set. The reference SARS-CoV-2 TCR set came from MIRA and was filtered for enrichment in COVID-19-positive ImmuneCODE repertoires, removing public or cross-reactive TCRs. Using the MIRA antigens, annotated TCRs were further analysed by specific ORF or by position within an ORF. Depth was the summed frequency of annotated unique rearrangements, while breadth was defined as annotated unique rearrangements over total unique productive rearrangements. Group comparisons of TCR breadth used two-sided Wilcoxon rank-sum tests. Here the immuneACCESS table is served through TCRdb, limited to in-frame sequences with V and J called. Missing clones are a known gap in these copies; in checked studies unresolved V genes cover under half, and the rest lacks a known reason. That table furnishes V, J and clone size, whereas the DNA furnished D and trimming. The sample table records roughly 350,000 clones; roughly 91% of these occur just once. 3.4% of the sample is held by the ten biggest clonotypes.

In the germline V gene, CDR1 corresponds to SGHTA and CDR2 to FQGNSA. From its cysteine to its phenylalanine, the CDR3 spans 14 amino acids. Only the CDR3 portion is preserved as DNA: 42 bases, with reading frame beginning at the first base. V gives up 5 bases and J gives up 3 bases, and the segment between their germline ends measures 11 bases. This TCR came from a person aged 18-60 years who received the Ad26.COV2.S COVID-19 vaccine or a placebo. The sequence is built from TRBV7-2 and TRBJ1-3, with the D gene uncertain. The material sequenced was peripheral blood, taken in a trial of Ad26.COV2.S vaccine versus placebo. The nucleotides read TGTGCCAGCAGCCCCGGGGAGAGTGGAAACACCATATATTTT. This codes for CASSPGESGNTIYF.